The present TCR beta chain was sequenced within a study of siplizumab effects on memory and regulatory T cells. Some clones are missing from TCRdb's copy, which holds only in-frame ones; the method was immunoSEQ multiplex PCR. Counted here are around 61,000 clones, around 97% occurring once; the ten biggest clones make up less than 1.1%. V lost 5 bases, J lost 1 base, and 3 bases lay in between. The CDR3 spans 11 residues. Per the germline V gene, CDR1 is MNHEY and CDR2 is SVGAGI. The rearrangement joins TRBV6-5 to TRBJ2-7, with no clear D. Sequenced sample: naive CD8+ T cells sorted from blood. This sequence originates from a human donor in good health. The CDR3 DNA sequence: TGTGCCAGCAGTCCTTCCTACGAGCAGTACTTC. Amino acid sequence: CASSPSYEQYF.